This T cell receptor (beta chain) was captured by sequencing in a study of follicular helper T cells after annual influenza vaccination. TCRB was sequenced at Survey level resolution. The repertoire was sequenced with immunoSEQ multiplex PCR; TCRdb's copy has only in-frame clones and lacks some. Among around 10,000 clones listed, around 80% were seen once. For this clone: The antigen is unknown.

Notes on the study in general: Day 7 ICOS+CD38+ clones later appeared mostly in ICOS-CD38- cTfh.

The TCR originated in an adult who received the influenza vaccine. The starting material was CXCR5- memory CD4+ T cells sorted from blood, obtained 6 weeks after influenza vaccination.

CDR3 DNA: TGTGCCAGCAGCGAGTTGAACGCCTACGAGCAGTACTTC. This codes for CASSELNAYEQYF. The chain is built from TRBV6-4 and TRBJ2-7; D unresolved. Trimming stripped 6 bases from V and 2 bases from J, with 11 bases between. The CDR3 sequence is 13 residues long. Germline V gives CDR1 MRHNA, CDR2 SNTAGT.